The clone carrying this T cell receptor beta chain has a single count. Antigen unknown. This specimen belongs to a study of CD8 T cells in ankylosing spondylitis. With molecular barcodes, quantitative 5'-RACE was used to make the TCR beta libraries. Each CDR3 protein is one row after TCRdb ran MiXCR on the 5' RACE reads. In the table there are more than 600,000 distinct CDR3 sequences, around 17% of which are singletons. Findings of the study overall: Previous work reported some of these motif variants in the synovial fluid and blood of reactive arthritis. Researchers report that disease-linked clones proved CD8+ and relatively rare in peripheral blood. In ankylosing spondylitis patients, matched synovial fluid reportedly showed significant enrichment of disease-linked clones. A TCR beta motif of about eight highly homologous variants appeared characteristic of ankylosing spondylitis blood.

The sequence was obtained from a male donor with ankylosing spondylitis. The sample taken for sequencing was blood, either unsorted or a sorted T cell fraction (not recorded which).

In nucleotides, the CDR3 is TGTGCCACCAGTGATAGCGGGGGTCCTGGGGAGCAGTTCTTC. As protein: CATSDSGGPGEQFF. This chain joins TRBV24-1 and TRBJ2-1; 8 bases are a match to TRBD2. The CDR3 spans 14 residues. Germline-derived CDR1 and CDR2 are KGHDR and SFDVKD. V was pared by 3 bases and J by 10 bases, with 7 bases of the junction left unmatched.